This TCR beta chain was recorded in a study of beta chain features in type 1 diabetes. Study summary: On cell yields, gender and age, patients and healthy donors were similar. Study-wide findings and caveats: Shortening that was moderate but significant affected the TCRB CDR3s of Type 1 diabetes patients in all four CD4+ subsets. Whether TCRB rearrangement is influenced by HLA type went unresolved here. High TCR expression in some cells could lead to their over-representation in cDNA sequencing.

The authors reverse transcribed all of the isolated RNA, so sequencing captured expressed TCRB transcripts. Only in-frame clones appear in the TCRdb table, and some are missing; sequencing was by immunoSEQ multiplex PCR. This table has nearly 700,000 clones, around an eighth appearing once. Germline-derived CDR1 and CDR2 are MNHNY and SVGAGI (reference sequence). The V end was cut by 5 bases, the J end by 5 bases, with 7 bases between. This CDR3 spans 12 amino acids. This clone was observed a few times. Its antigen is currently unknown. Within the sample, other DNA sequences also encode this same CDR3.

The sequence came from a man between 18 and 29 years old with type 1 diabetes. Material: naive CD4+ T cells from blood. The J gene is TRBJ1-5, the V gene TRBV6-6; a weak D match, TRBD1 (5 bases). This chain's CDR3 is CASSRGDQPQHF. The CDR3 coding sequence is TGTGCCAGCAGTAGGGGTGATCAGCCCCAGCATTTT.